Listed below are T cell receptor beta chains from one sample, sequenced in a study of blood T cell repertoires in COVID-19. Assay: immunoSEQ multiplex PCR; the TCRdb copy retains only in-frame clones and omits some. The table lists tens of thousands of clones, 87% of them singletons. Input material: peripheral blood. Every receptor here comes from a human donor in a cohort sampled during active COVID-19. Each CDR3 is given with its conserved first and last residue. The order of the fields is V gene, J gene, CDR3 protein.

>TRBV7-2|TRBJ2-3
CASIGGGGAITDTQYF
>TRBV19|TRBJ2-3
CASSIRRGGTDTQYF
>TRBV4-3|TRBJ1-5
CASSQGGGRHSNQPQHF
>TRBV27|TRBJ2-1
CATARGSSYNEQFF
>TRBV5-1|TRBJ2-1
CASSLEGTGDNEQFF
>TRBV11-2|TRBJ2-3
CASSFTGTGGIDTQYF
>TRBV11-2|TRBJ1-4
CASTRTGSEKLFF
>TRBV24-1|TRBJ1-2
CATSDPGQGSDGYTF
>TRBV4-1|TRBJ2-1
CASSQAGYNEQFF
>TRBV4-3|TRBJ2-2
CASSQELAGIGELFF
>TRBV4-1|TRBJ1-3
CASSQETYRGLVSGNTIYF
>TRBV7-2|TRBJ1-5
CASSLEGRGYSNQPQHF
>TRBV3-1/TRBV3-2|TRBJ2-1
CASSQDGRAHNEQFF
>TRBV15|TRBJ2-3
CATSRDAQTGGARTDTQYF
>TRBV5-1|TRBJ2-2
CASSPDSLTGELFF
>TRBV18|TRBJ1-6
CASSPGTGNINSPLHF
>TRBV5-1|TRBJ2-7
CASSFQGTWSYEQYF
>TRBV20-1|TRBJ1-6
CSASVGESPLHF
>TRBV5-1|TRBJ2-2
CASSSEGAPTTGELFF
>TRBV3-1/TRBV3-2|TRBJ1-1
CASSQGGRAEAFF
>TRBV4-1|TRBJ1-1
CASSQAGRRNTEAFF
>TRBV28|TRBJ2-7
CASSLTSGSYEQYF
>TRBV18|TRBJ1-1
CASSPRDSSTEAFF
>TRBV5-4|TRBJ2-5
CASSTGGGRGWETQYF
>TRBV7-2|TRBJ1-5
CASNDRGNQPQHF
>TRBV15|TRBJ2-4
CATSSQMDIKNIQYF
>TRBV2|TRBJ2-3
CASMGQRGYTDTQYF
>TRBV9|TRBJ1-5
CASSATVSQPQHF
>TRBV15|TRBJ2-3
CATSRGREPDTQYF
>TRBV11-2|TRBJ2-5
CASSSLAGGETQYF
>TRBV4-1|TRBJ2-4
CASSPFSGGANIQYF
>TRBV6-5|TRBJ2-5
CASTAGGLQETQYF
>TRBV15|TRBJ1-3
CATSSRQGTSGNTIYF
>TRBV28|TRBJ1-3
CASTSQGTRNTIYF
>TRBV19|TRBJ2-3
CASSTSSGSVSEADTQYF
>TRBV29-1|TRBJ2-7
CSVTGQGNTYEQYF